The 27 T cell receptor beta chains in this list originate from one sample, sequenced in a study of monozygotic twins with inflammatory bowel disease (dated by TCRdb to between 2018 and 2021). The library was built by means of 5' RACE. These reads were obtained on an Illumina HiSeq 2500. TCRdb reprocessed the reads and lists each CDR3 protein sequence as a single entry, with no DNA. The sample's clone listing holds 300,000 to 350,000 distinct CDR3 sequences. Approximately 2% of the sample is in the top ten clones. The sequencing sample was made of blood. The source of these receptors is a human donor with ulcerative colitis or Crohn's disease, or a healthy co-twin of an affected twin (not recorded which).

The chain combines TRBV12-3 or TRBV12-4 with TRBJ2-3; as DNA is missing, the TRBD1 call by TCRdb cannot be tested. The CDR3 totals 13 residues. CDR3 sequence reads: CASSGDTTDTQYF.

The CDR3 sequence: CASSEFSGVDGYTF. V usage is TRBV2 and J usage is TRBJ1-2; TCRdb selects TRBD1, and the lack of DNA leaves this call unchecked. The germline V gene encodes CDR1 SNHLY and CDR2 FYNNEI. The CDR3 totals 14 residues.

The rearrangement uses TRBV20-1 and TRBJ2-1; TCRdb picks TRBD1, but there is no DNA to check that call. The CDR3 totals 13 residues. From germline, CDR1 is DFQATT and CDR2 SNEGSKA (reference sequence). The CDR3 loop reads CSARNATGREQFF.

CDR3 sequence: CASSLSTGEVSYEQYF. The V gene is TRBV27, the J gene TRBJ2-7; the D gene TCRdb calls, TRBD1, cannot be checked with no DNA. CDR3 length: 16 amino acids. CDR1 is MNHEY and CDR2 is SMNVEV in the germline V gene (reference sequence).

V gene TRBV27 combines with J gene TRBJ2-4; no DNA is available, so the TRBD2 call from TCRdb remains unchecked. The CDR3 runs to 13 residues. Germline lookup yields CDR1 MNHEY and CDR2 SMNVEV (reference sequence). CDR3 protein: CASSLGDYGMQYF.

The V call is TRBV3-1, the J call TRBJ1-5. The CDR3 spans 16 residues. Germline CDR1 is LGHDT and CDR2 is YNNKEL (reference sequence). The CDR3 spells CASSQGLPAANQPQHF. Full variable domain (remainder filled in from reference TRBV3-1 and TRBJ1-5): DTAVSQTPKYLVTQMGNDKSIKCEQNLGHDTMYWYKQDSKKFLKIMFSYNNKELIINETVPNRFSPKSPDKAHLNLHINSLELGDSAVYFCASSQGLPAANQPQHFGDGTRLSIL.

The CDR3 is CSASPDYYGYTF. The J gene is TRBJ1-2, the V gene TRBV20-1; with no DNA, the TCRdb D assignment of TRBD1 cannot be verified. The CDR3 covers 12 residues. Germline values: CDR1 DFQATT, CDR2 SNEGSKA (reference sequence).

The V call is TRBV15, the J call TRBJ2-1. CDR3 length: 15 residues. Germline assignment: CDR1 LNHNV and CDR2 YYDKDF (reference sequence). The CDR3 sequence: CATSRDLGAYNEQFF.

CDR3 loop: CASSALGQSNYEQYF. J is TRBJ2-7 and V is TRBV12-3 or TRBV12-4; the TCRdb call, TRBD1, lacks DNA for checking. This CDR3 has 15 amino acids.

The gene calls are TRBV24-1 and TRBJ2-1; TCRdb gives TRBD2 as the D gene, but with no DNA this cannot be confirmed. The CDR3 has 16 amino acids. The V gene's germline CDR1 is KGHDR and CDR2 SFDVKD. This CDR3 reads CATSGYTSGTHNEQFF.

The rearrangement links TRBV20-1 to TRBJ1-2; with no DNA, the TCRdb D assignment of TRBD1 cannot be verified. The CDR3 is made up of 18 amino acids. Germline V gene data show CDR1 as DFQATT and CDR2 as SNEGSKA (reference sequence). The CDR3 protein is CSAGGLRPRGIYNYGYTF.

The chain carries TRBV6-2 or TRBV6-3 and TRBJ2-2. The CDR3 is 17 amino acids. CDR1 is MNHEY and CDR2 is SVGEGT in the germline V gene. The chain's CDR3 is CASSYSRFAANTGELFF.

The rearrangement joins TRBV19 to TRBJ2-1. Germline loops: CDR1 LNHDA, CDR2 SQIVND (reference sequence). CDR3 length equals 12 residues. The CDR3 spells CASSKIYNEQFF.

The J gene is TRBJ1-6, the V gene TRBV6-6; no DNA is available, so the TRBD1 call from TCRdb remains unchecked. The germline V gene has CDR1 MNHNY and CDR2 SVGAGI (reference sequence). The CDR3 length is 13 residues. The CDR3 sequence is CASTTVGDSPLHF.

The chain carries TRBV7-2 and TRBJ2-3; TCRdb indicates TRBD1, and absent DNA this call remains unverified. Germline V lookup: CDR1 SGHTA, CDR2 FQGNSA. The CDR3 has 14 amino acids. This CDR3 reads CASSADRGIQDQYF.

The chain recombines TRBV5-1 with TRBJ2-1; the D call of TRBD2 rests on TCRdb alone, since no DNA is present to check it. The germline gives CDR1 SGHRS, CDR2 YFSETQ. CDR3 size: 14 residues. This chain's CDR3 is CASSLVDGLNEQFF. The variable domain in full, with the rest retrieved from reference TRBV5-1 and TRBJ2-1, is KAGVTQTPRYLIKTRGQQVTLSCSPISGHRSVSWYQQTPGQGLQFLFEYFSETQRNKGNFPGRFSGRQFSNSRSEMNVSTLELGDSALYLCASSLVDGLNEQFFGPGTRLTVL.

The chain is built from TRBV5-1 and TRBJ2-1; TCRdb's D call, TRBD2, is unchecked because there is no DNA. The CDR3 extends over 13 amino acids. Germline V lookup: CDR1 SGHRS, CDR2 YFSETQ. The CDR3 sequence: CASSLSGTGGEFF.

The V gene is TRBV5-1, the J gene TRBJ2-5; the TCRdb call, TRBD1, lacks DNA for checking. The germline V gene has CDR1 SGHRS and CDR2 YFSETQ. The CDR3 extends over 14 amino acids. CDR3 sequence: CASSLAAGTETQYF.

The chain joins TRBV5-6 to TRBJ2-7; TCRdb designates TRBD1, a call that cannot be tested without DNA. The CDR3 has 14 amino acids. Germline V gene sequence: CDR1 SGHDT, CDR2 YYEEEE. Here the CDR3 reads CASSSLQGTAEQYF.

The rearrangement joins TRBV10-1 to TRBJ2-2; TCRdb proposes TRBD1, but this gene call is untestable without DNA. The CDR3 length is 14 residues. CDR1 is WNHNN, CDR2 SYGVQD, per germline (reference sequence). The CDR3 loop is CASRATGSAGELFF.

The chain recombines TRBV7-8 with TRBJ2-5; the TCRdb call, TRBD1, lacks DNA for checking. CDR3 size: 14 residues. Germline CDR1 is SGHVS and CDR2 is FQNEAQ. The CDR3 loop reads CASSPDSLMGTQYF.

The J gene is TRBJ1-3, the V gene TRBV7-9; TCRdb outputs TRBD1, but without DNA this stays unchecked. Germline V lookup: CDR1 SEHNR, CDR2 FQNEAQ (reference sequence). This CDR3 has 16 amino acids. The CDR3 sequence: CASSSPPTATGNTIYF.

The chain employs TRBV6-5 and TRBJ2-5; TCRdb outputs TRBD2, but without DNA this stays unchecked. This CDR3 spans 14 amino acids. The V gene's germline CDR1 is MNHEY and CDR2 SVGAGI. This chain's CDR3 is CASSSGTSLETQYF.

This rearrangement joins TRBV28 to TRBJ2-1; the TRBD2 assignment by TCRdb is unverifiable without DNA. This CDR3 spans 13 amino acids. Germline V gene sequence: CDR1 MDHEN, CDR2 SYDVKM. The CDR3 spells CASHGHYYNEQFF.

This chain uses TRBV19 with TRBJ1-2. CDR1 is LNHDA, CDR2 SQIVND, per germline (reference sequence). The CDR3 is 14 residues long. CDR3 sequence: CASSLKSANYGYTF.

The V and J genes are TRBV12-3 or TRBV12-4 and TRBJ2-3; TCRdb designates TRBD2, a call that cannot be tested without DNA. The CDR3 loop spans 16 amino acids. CDR3: CASSLRSSGITDTQYF.

The rearrangement links TRBV20-1 to TRBJ1-2; TCRdb indicates TRBD1, and absent DNA this call remains unverified. The CDR3 has 14 residues. CDR1 is DFQATT and CDR2 is SNEGSKA in the germline V gene (reference sequence). The CDR3 protein is CSARDGGGVYGYTF.